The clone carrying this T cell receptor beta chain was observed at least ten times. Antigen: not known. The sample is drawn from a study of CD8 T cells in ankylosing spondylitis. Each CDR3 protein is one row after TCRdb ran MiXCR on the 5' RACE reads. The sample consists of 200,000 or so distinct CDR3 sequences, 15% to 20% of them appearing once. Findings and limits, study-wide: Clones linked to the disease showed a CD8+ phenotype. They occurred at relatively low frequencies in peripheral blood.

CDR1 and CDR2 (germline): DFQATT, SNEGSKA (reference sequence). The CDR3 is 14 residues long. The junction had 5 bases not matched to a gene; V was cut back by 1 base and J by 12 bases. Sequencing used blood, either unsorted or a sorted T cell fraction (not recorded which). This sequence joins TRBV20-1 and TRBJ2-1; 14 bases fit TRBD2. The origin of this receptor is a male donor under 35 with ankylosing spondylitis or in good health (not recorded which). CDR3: CSARVGTSGGGQFF. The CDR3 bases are TGCAGTGCTAGAGTCGGGACTAGCGGGGGCGGGCAGTTCTTC.